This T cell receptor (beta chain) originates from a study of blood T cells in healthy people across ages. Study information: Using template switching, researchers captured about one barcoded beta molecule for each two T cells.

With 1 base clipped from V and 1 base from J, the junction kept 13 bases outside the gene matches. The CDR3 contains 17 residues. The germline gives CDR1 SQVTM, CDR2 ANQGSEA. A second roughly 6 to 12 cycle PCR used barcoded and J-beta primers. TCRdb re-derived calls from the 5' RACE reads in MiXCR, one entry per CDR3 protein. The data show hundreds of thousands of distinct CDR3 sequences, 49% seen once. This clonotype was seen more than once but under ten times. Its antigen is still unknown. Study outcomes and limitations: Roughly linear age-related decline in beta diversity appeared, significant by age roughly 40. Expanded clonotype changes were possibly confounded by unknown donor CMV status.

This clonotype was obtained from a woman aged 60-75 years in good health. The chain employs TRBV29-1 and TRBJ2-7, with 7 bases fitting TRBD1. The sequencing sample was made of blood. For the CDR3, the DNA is TGCAGCGTTGAAGGGATCGAGGGACAGAGTTCGTCCTACGAGCAGTACTTC. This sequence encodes CSVEGIEGQSSSYEQYF.